This T cell receptor (beta chain) was identified during a study of beta chain features in type 1 diabetes. Study-wide points: Type 1 diabetes patients had TCRB CDR3s that were shorter (moderately but significantly so) in all four CD4+ subsets. Whatever favoring of shorter templates PCR might show would apply equally to patients and controls.

Per germline, CDR1 SQVTM and CDR2 ANQGSEA. There are 11 residues in the CDR3. V was clipped by 3 bases and J by 10 bases, with 10 bases between them. Expressed TCRB transcripts were sequenced because the entire RNA isolate underwent reverse transcription. TCRdb's table, derived via immunoSEQ multiplex PCR, lists solely in-frame clones and lacks some. The sample contains approximately 150,000 clones, almost 65% of which appear only once. Concerning this clone: The antigen remains undetermined.

The sequence was obtained from a young man with type 1 diabetes. This chain connects TRBV29-1 to TRBJ2-1; tentative D call: TRBD1 (5 bases). The sequencing sample was made of naive CD4+ T cells from blood. The CDR3 is CSVEGRAEQFF. The CDR3 coding sequence is TGCAGCGTTGAGGGCAGGGCGGAGCAGTTCTTC.